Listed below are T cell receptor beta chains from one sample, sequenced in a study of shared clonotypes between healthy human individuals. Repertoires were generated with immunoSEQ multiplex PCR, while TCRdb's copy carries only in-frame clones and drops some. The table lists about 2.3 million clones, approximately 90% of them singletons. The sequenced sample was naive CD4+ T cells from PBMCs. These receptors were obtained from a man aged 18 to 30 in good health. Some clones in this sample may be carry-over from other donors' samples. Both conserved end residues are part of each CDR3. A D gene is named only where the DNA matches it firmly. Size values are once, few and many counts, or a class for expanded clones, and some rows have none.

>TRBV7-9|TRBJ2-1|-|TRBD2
TGTGCCAGCCAACCGGGGGGGGCTTACAATGAGCAGTTCTTC
CASQPGGAYNEQFF
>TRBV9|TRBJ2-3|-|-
TGTGCCAGCAGCGTATTGAGCACAGATACGCAGTATTTT
CASSVLSTDTQYF
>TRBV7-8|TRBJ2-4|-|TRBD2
TGTGCCAGCAGACCTAGCGGGAGCTACATTCAGTACTTC
CASRPSGSYIQYF
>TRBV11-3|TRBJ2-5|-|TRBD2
TGTGCCAGCAGCTTTGGACTAGCGGGAGGGGAGACCCAGTACTTC
CASSFGLAGGETQYF
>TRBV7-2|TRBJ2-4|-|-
TGTGCCAGCAGCTTAGCGGCAGTAGCCAAAAACATTCAGTACTTC
CASSLAAVAKNIQYF
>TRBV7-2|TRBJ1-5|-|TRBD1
TGTGCCAGCAGCCCTCAGGACAGGGGGTATCAGCCCCAGCATTTT
CASSPQDRGYQPQHF
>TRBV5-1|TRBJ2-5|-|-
TGCGCCAGCAGCTTGGCCTTCGGTCCCCGGGGAGAGACCCAGTACTTC
CASSLAFGPRGETQYF
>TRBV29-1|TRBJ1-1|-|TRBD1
TGCAGCGTTGAAGATAGCAGGACAGGGGCTACTGAAGCTTTCTTT
CSVEDSRTGATEAFF
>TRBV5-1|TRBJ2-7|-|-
TGCGCCAGCAGCTGGTCCAGCCTCTACTACGAGCAGTACTTC
CASSWSSLYYEQYF
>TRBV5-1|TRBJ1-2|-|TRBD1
TGCGCCAGCAGCTTGGGTGGACAGGGCCAGGGGGGCTACACCTTC
CASSLGGQGQGGYTF
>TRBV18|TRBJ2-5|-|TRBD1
TGTGCCAGCTCAACCCAGACAGGGAGTAAGGTGGAGACCCAGTACTTC
CASSTQTGSKVETQYF
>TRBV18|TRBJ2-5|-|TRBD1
TGTGCCAGCTCACCCCTTGGACAGGGGGAGACCCAGTACTTC
CASSPLGQGETQYF
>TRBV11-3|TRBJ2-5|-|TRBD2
TGTGCCAGCAGCTTAAAGCCCACTAGCGGGTTACAAGAGACCCAGTACTTC
CASSLKPTSGLQETQYF
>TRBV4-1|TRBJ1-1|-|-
TGCGCCAGCAACCTAAGATGGATCTTGCAGGGAGCCAACACTGAAGCTTTCTTT
CASNLRWILQGANTEAFF
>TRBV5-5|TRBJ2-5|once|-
TGTGCCAGCACCCTGGGAGGGGGCTTCCAAGAGACCCAGTACTTC
CASTLGGGFQETQYF
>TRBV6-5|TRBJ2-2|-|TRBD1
TGTGCCAGCACCCGGGACAGGGTGGCCGGGGAGCTGTTTTTT
CASTRDRVAGELFF
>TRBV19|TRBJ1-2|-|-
TGTGCCAGTGGGATTACGGGGTCAATCCATTATGGCTACACCTTC
CASGITGSIHYGYTF
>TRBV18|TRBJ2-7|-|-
TGTGCCAGCTCACCCTCCAATTATTTATACGAGCAGTACTTC
CASSPSNYLYEQYF
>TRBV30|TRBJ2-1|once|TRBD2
TGTGCCTGGAACCGGCTAGCGGGAAGCTACAATGAGCAGTTCTTC
CAWNRLAGSYNEQFF
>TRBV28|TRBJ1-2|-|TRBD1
TGTGCCAGCACTCGCCCCGGGACAGCCGCACCATATGGCTACACCTTC
CASTRPGTAAPYGYTF
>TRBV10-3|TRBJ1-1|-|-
TGTGCCATCAGCCCCGACGGAAACACTGAAGCTTTCTTT
CAISPDGNTEAFF
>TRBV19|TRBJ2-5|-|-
TGTGCCAGTAGTATAGATCGGGTAGGAGGTGCCGAGGGAGAGACCCAGTACTTC
CASSIDRVGGAEGETQYF
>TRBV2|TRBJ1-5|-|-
TGTGCCAGCAGTGAAATGGGCCAGGGAAATCAGCCCCAGCATTTT
CASSEMGQGNQPQHF